Included here is one TCR beta chain sequence, with context. The data stem from a study of T cell changes during pregnancy in multiple sclerosis. This CDR3 contains 17 residues. CDR1 is SGHVS, CDR2 FNYEAQ, per germline. V was shortened by 5 bases and J by 7 bases, with 24 bases between the two germline ends. Sequencing used immunoSEQ multiplex PCR; TCRdb keeps in-frame clones, though not all of them. The table includes about 120,000 clones, 80% to 95% detected once. The specimen was peripheral blood, collected before pregnancy. The receptor's source is a female donor with multiple sclerosis, enrolled in a pregnancy study. The chain combines TRBV7-6 with TRBJ2-1; D possibly corresponds to TRBD2 (6 bases). The DNA of the CDR3 is TGTGCCAGCAGCCATAGGCCCCTGGCGGGAAGTAGAAATGAGCAGTTCTTC. As protein: CASSHRPLAGSRNEQFF.